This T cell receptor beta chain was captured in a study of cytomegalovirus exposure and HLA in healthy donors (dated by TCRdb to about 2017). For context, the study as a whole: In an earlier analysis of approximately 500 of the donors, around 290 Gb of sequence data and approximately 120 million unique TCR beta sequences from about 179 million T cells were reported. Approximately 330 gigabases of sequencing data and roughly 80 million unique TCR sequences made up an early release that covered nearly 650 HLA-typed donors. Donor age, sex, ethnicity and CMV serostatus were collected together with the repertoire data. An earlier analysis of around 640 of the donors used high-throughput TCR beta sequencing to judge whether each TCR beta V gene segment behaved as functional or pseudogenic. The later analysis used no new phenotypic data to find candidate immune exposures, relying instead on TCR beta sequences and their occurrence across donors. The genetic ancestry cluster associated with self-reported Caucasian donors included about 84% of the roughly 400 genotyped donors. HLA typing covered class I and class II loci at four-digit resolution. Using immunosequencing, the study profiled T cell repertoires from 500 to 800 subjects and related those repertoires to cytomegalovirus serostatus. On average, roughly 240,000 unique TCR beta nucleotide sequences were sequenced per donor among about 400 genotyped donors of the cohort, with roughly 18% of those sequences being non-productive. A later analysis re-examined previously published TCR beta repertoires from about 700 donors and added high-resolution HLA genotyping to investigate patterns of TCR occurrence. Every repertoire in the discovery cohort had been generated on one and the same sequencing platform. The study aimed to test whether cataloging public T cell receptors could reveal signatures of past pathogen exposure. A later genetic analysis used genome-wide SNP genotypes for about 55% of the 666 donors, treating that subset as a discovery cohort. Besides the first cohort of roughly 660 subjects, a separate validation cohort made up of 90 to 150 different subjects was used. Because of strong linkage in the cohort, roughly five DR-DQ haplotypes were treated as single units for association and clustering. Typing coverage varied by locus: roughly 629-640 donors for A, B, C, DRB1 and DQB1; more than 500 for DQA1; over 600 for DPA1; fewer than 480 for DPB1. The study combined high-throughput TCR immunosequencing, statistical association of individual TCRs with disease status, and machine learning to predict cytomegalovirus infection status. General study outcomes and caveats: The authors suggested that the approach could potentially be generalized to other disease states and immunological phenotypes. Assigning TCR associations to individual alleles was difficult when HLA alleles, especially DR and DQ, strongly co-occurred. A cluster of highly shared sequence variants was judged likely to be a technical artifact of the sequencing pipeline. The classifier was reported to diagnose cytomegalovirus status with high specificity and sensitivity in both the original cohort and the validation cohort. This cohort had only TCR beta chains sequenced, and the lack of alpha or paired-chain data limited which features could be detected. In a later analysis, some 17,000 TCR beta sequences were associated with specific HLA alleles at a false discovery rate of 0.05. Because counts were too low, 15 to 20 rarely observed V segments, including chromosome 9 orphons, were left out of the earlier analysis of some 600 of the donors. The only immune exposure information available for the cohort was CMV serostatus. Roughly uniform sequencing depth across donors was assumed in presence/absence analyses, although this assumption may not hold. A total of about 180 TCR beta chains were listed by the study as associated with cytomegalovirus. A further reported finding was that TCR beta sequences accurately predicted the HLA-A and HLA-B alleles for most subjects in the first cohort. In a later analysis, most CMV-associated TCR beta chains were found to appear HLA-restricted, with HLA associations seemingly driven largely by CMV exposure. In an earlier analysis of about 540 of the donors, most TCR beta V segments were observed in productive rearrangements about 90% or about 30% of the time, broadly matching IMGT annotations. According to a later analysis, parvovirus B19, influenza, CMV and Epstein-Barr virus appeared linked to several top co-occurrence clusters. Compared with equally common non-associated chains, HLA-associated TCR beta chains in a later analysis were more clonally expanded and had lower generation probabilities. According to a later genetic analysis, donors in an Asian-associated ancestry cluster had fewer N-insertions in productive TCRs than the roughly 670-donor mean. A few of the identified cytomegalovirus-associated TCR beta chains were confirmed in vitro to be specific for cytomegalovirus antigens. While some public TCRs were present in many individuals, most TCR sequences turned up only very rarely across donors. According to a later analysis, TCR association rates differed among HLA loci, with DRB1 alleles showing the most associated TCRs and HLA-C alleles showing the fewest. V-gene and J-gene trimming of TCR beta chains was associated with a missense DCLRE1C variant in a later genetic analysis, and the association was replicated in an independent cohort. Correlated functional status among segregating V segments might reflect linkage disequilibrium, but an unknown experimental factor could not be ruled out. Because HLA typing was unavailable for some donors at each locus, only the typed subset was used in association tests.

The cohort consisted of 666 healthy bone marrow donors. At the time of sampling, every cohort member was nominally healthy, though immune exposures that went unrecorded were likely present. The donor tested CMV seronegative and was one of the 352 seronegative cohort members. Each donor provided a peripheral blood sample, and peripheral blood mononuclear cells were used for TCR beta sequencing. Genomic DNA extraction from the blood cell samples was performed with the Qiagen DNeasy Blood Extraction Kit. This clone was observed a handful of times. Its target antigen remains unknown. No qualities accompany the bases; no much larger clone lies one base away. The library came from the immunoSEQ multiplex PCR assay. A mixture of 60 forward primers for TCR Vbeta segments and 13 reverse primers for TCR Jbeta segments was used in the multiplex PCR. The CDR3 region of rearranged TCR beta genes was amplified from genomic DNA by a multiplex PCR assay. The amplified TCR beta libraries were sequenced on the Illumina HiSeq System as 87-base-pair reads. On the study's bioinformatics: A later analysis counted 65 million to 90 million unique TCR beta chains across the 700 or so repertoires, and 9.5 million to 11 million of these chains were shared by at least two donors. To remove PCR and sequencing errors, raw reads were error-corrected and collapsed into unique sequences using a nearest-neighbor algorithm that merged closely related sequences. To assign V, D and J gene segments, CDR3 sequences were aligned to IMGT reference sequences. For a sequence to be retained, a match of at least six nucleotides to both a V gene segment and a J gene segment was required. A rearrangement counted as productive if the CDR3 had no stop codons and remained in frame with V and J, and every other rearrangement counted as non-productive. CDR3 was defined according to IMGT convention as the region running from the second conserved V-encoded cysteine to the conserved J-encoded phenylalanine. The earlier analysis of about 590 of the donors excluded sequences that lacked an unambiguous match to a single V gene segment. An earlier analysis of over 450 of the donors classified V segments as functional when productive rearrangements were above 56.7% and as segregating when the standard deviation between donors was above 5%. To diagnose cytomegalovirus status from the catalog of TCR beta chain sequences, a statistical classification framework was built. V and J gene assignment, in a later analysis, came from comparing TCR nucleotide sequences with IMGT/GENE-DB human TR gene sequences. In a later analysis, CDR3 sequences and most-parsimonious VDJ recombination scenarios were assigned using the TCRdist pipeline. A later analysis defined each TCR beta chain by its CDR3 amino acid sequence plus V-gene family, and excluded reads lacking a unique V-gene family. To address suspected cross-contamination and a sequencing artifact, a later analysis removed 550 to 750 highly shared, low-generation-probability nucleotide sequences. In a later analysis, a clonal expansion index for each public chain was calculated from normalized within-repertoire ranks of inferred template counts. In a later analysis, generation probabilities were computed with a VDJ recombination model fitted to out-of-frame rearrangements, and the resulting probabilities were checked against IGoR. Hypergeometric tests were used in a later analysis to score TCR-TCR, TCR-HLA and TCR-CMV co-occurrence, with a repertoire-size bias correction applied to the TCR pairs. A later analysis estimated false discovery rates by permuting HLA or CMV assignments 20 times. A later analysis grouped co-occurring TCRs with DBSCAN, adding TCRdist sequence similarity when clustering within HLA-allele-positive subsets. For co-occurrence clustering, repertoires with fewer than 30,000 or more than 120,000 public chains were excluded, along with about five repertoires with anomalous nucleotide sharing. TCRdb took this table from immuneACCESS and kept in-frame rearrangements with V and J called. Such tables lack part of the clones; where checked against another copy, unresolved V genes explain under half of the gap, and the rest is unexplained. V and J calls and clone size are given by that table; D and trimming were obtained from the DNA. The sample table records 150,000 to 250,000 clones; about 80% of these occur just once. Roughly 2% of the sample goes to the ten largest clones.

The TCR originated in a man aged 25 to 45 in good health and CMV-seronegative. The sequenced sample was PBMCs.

The DNA reads TGTGCCAGCAGCGAACTGGGACAGACCTACGAGCAGTACTTC. Its protein is CASSELGQTYEQYF. Rearrangement joined TRBV28 to TRBJ2-7, with 7 junctional bases fitting TRBD1. The CDR3 starts with the cysteine, ends with the phenylalanine, and has 14 residues. This entry keeps only the CDR3 DNA: 42 bases, framed from base 1. The germline V gene supplies CDR1 MDHEN and CDR2 SYDVKM. Germline trimming amounts to 6 bases on V and 2 bases on J, with 7 as the count of junction bases outside the gene matches.